The 29 T cell receptor beta chains reported below all come from one sample, sequenced in a study of blood T cell repertoires in COVID-19 (dated by TCRdb to about 2020). The method behind the library was the immunoSEQ multiplex PCR assay. As stored in TCRdb, this immuneACCESS dataset retains in-frame rearrangements with V and J assigned. A fraction of the clones does not appear; measured against another copy, unresolved V genes explain less than half of the discrepancy, and the remainder lacks a known reason. This sample lists about 380,000 clones; about 85% were detected once. The top ten constitute roughly 3.9% of the sample. The material sequenced was peripheral blood. These receptors came from a woman aged 18-30 years with acute or convalescent COVID-19.

This sequence joins TRBV11-2 and TRBJ1-2; D is perhaps TRBD1 (6 bases). Germline lookup yields CDR1 SGHAT and CDR2 FQNNGV. The CDR3 covers 18 residues. V lost 2 bases, J lost 6 bases, and 25 bases lay in between. The CDR3 DNA sequence: TGTGCCAGCAGCTTAAATTTGGGGGTCACAGGGATTGGTGATGGCTACACCTTC. Protein: CASSLNLGVTGIGDGYTF.

This chain uses TRBV6-4 with TRBJ2-1, with 8 bases lining up with TRBD2. This CDR3 is built from 17 residues. Germline V gene lookup returns CDR1 MRHNA and CDR2 SNTAGT. V shed 0 bases and J 8 bases; nucleotides not matched to a gene: 12. The CDR3 nucleotides are TGTGCCAGCAGTGACTCCCGGAGCGGGAGCGGGTCGGATGAGCAGTTCTTC. Translating gives CASSDSRSGSGSDEQFF.

Remarks on this clone: Other nucleotide sequences from this sample produce the same CDR3. The gene calls are TRBV7-9 and TRBJ2-3; D unresolved. Germline CDR1 reads SEHNR; CDR2 reads FQNEAQ (reference sequence). The V and J ends lost 0 bases and 0 bases respectively, with 7 bases between them. This CDR3 spans 15 amino acids. Written as DNA, the CDR3 is TGTGCCAGCAGCTTAGCCCAGTCTAGCACAGATACGCAGTATTTT. Translated: CASSLAQSSTDTQYF.

The chain has TRBV2 and TRBJ1-2; D is possibly TRBD1 (6 bases). The germline V gene encodes CDR1 SNHLY and CDR2 FYNNEI. CDR3 length: 13 residues. Trimming shortened V by 9 bases and J by 4 bases, and 15 bases separated the two germline ends. The CDR3 spells CASTTGMSYGYTF. The DNA of the CDR3 is TGTGCCAGTACAACAGGGATGTCCTATGGCTACACCTTC. The full variable domain, completed using reference TRBV2 and TRBJ1-2, is EPEVTQTPSHQVTQMGQEVILRCVPISNHLYFYWYRQILGQKVEFLVSFYNNEISEKSEIFDDQFSVERPDGSNFTLKIRSTKLEDSAMYFCASTTGMSYGYTFGSGTRLTVV.

Of note for this clone: In the same sample, other DNA sequences code for this CDR3. The genes are TRBV4-1 and TRBJ1-3, with a tentative D call TRBD1 (5 bases). CDR1 and CDR2 (germline): MGHRA, YSYEKL. V was pared by 0 bases and J by 0 bases, with 12 bases between. The CDR3 spans 17 residues. The CDR3 DNA sequence: TGCGCCAGCAGCCAAGATGGGGTAAGGGGCTCTGGAAACACCATATATTTT. Encoded protein: CASSQDGVRGSGNTIYF.

The chain uses TRBV11-1 and TRBJ2-7; tentative D call: TRBD1 (6 bases). There are 13 residues in the CDR3. The germline gives CDR1 SGHAT, CDR2 FQDESV (reference sequence). The ends were cut back, 5 bases at V and 3 bases at J, with 11 bases in the middle. The chain's CDR3 is CASSLDRIYEQYF. The CDR3 DNA follows: TGTGCCAGCAGCCTCGACAGGATCTACGAGCAGTACTTC.

J is TRBJ2-1 and V is TRBV24-1; TRBD2 matches at 11 bases. This CDR3 contains 16 residues. Germline CDR1 and CDR2: KGHDR and SFDVKD. V dropped 4 bases and J dropped 3; count of bases not matched to a gene: 4. The chain's CDR3 is CATSESGTSGYNEQFF. CDR3 DNA: TGTGCCACCAGTGAATCCGGGACTAGCGGCTACAATGAGCAGTTCTTC.

In this sample, this clone turned up once. The V and J genes are TRBV6-5 and TRBJ2-7; 11 bases line up with TRBD2. CDR1 and CDR2 from the germline V gene are MNHEY and SVGAGI. The CDR3 extends over 15 amino acids. The J segment lost 2 bases and the V segment lost 2 bases, leaving 2 bases of the junction unmatched. The CDR3: CASSYQGLAAYEQYF. The CDR3 DNA is TGTGCCAGCAGTTACCAGGGACTAGCGGCCTACGAGCAGTACTTC.

This chain uses TRBV28 with TRBJ2-7; D is ambiguous. The CDR3 consists of 13 residues. Germline V gene lookup returns CDR1 MDHEN and CDR2 SYDVKM. V gave up 5 bases and J gave up 5 bases, with 13 bases separating them. CDR3 in amino acids: CASSHRRKDEQYF. CDR3 DNA sequence: TGTGCCAGCAGTCACAGAAGAAAGGACGAGCAGTACTTC.

CDR3 bases: TGTGCCAGCAGTTTAGGGGGGACAGGGATCTACGAGCAGTACTTC. This translates into CASSLGGTGIYEQYF. The J gene is TRBJ2-7, the V gene TRBV27, with TRBD1 matching 9 bases. V was clipped by 2 bases and J by 3 bases; unmatched bases: 5. The germline V gene has CDR1 MNHEY and CDR2 SMNVEV (reference sequence). This CDR3 is 15 amino acids long.

The J gene is TRBJ1-5, the V gene TRBV9, with a possible D match to TRBD1 (5 bases). Trimming left V 0 bases short and J 4 bases short, with 8 bases between. CDR1 is SGDLS and CDR2 is YYNGEE in the germline V gene. The CDR3 spans 14 residues. The DNA of the CDR3 is TGTGCCAGCAGCGTAGGCAGGGCAAATCAGCCCCAGCATTTT. This encodes CASSVGRANQPQHF.

This clone came up many times. The rearrangement uses TRBV5-4 and TRBJ2-7; TRBD1 matches 10 bases. CDR1 is SGHNT, CDR2 YYREEE, per germline (reference sequence). The CDR3 is 15 amino acids. V gave up 4 bases and J gave up 2 bases; unmatched junction bases: 6. The CDR3 DNA reads TGTGCCAGCAGCCCCTCGGGACAGGGGACCTACGAGCAGTACTTC. It encodes CASSPSGQGTYEQYF.

The CDR3 reads CASSSRTGLTNQPQHF. The CDR3, as DNA: TGTGCCAGCAGCTCAAGGACAGGGCTAACCAATCAGCCCCAGCATTTT. This sequence joins TRBV7-2 and TRBJ1-5, with 8 bases fitting TRBD1. Trimming removed 4 bases from V and 3 bases from J; junction bases left unmatched: 8. This CDR3 has 16 residues. Germline V gives CDR1 SGHTA, CDR2 FQGNSA.

The chain couples TRBV10-3 to TRBJ1-4, with D unresolved. Looked up from germline, CDR1 is ENHRY and CDR2 is SYGVKD. V was trimmed by 3 bases and J by 1 base, leaving 18 bases between them. This CDR3 contains 18 residues. The CDR3 nucleotides read TGTGCCATCAGTGACCGCGGGGTCAAAGAGAGAACTAATGAAAAACTGTTTTTT. This sequence encodes CAISDRGVKERTNEKLFF.

The genes are TRBV23-1 and TRBJ1-1; D is perhaps TRBD1 (6 bases). TRBV23-1 is placed among ORFs of uncertain function. This CDR3 has 15 residues. V was pared by 0 bases and J by 3 bases, with 11 bases between. This CDR3 reads CASSQSGGKDTEAFF. CDR3 nucleotide sequence: TGCGCCAGCAGTCAATCAGGGGGAAAAGACACTGAAGCTTTCTTT.

The rearrangement links TRBV14 to TRBJ1-1, with D maybe TRBD1 (6 bases). Germline CDR1 SGHDN, CDR2 FVKESK. V shed 1 base and J shed 3 bases, with 21 bases lying between them. This CDR3 region has 18 residues. CDR3 sequence (DNA): TGTGCCAGCAGCCAAGGAGGCAGGGGAAGGGGTAAGGACACTGAAGCTTTCTTT. This encodes CASSQGGRGRGKDTEAFF.

The V call is TRBV29-1, the J call TRBJ1-5; D is possibly TRBD1 (6 bases). V was cut by 8 bases and J by 0 bases, with 14 bases left in between. This CDR3 is 14 amino acids long. Germline CDR1 and CDR2: SQVTM and ANQGSEA. CDR3 in DNA: TGCAGCACCGAAGGGGGGGATAGCAATCAGCCCCAGCATTTT. Translated, it gives CSTEGGDSNQPQHF.

This clone occurred once. The rearrangement links TRBV11-2 to TRBJ1-5, with a weak D call TRBD1 (5 bases). The germline V and J ends were trimmed by 1 base and 0 bases, with 7 bases remaining between them. The CDR3 is made up of 15 amino acids. Germline V lookup: CDR1 SGHAT, CDR2 FQNNGV. The CDR3 sequence is CASSLGGNSNQPQHF. The CDR3 DNA is TGTGCCAGCAGCTTAGGGGGCAATAGCAATCAGCCCCAGCATTTT. Combining the CDR3 with reference TRBV11-2 and TRBJ1-5 gives the whole variable domain EAGVAQSPRYKIIEKRQSVAFWCNPISGHATLYWYQQILGQGPKLLIQFQNNGVVDDSQLPKDRFSAERLKGVDSTLKIQPAKLEDSAVYLCASSLGGNSNQPQHFGDGTRLSIL.

The chain uses TRBV7-9 and TRBJ1-1; D is possibly TRBD1 (6 bases). Trimming pared 4 bases from V and 3 bases from J, leaving 12 bases between. Looked up from germline, CDR1 is SEHNR and CDR2 is FQNEAQ (reference sequence). CDR3 length equals 14 residues. CDR3 nucleotide sequence: TGTGCCAGCAGCTCCACAGGGAAATACACTGAAGCTTTCTTT. Translation: CASSSTGKYTEAFF.

This chain joins TRBV28 and TRBJ1-2, with D unclear. The germline V gene has CDR1 MDHEN and CDR2 SYDVKM. The ends were cut back, 10 bases at V and 4 bases at J, with 13 bases in the middle. The CDR3 sequence is 12 residues long. The CDR3 sequence is CATAEAGYGYTF. The CDR3 DNA sequence: TGTGCCACAGCTGAGGCCGGCTATGGCTACACCTTC.

The V gene is TRBV6-5, the J gene TRBJ1-1; 9 bases are shared with TRBD1. Germline CDR1 and CDR2: MNHEY and SVGAGI. The CDR3 sequence is 14 residues long. J was trimmed by 6 bases and V by 6 bases; bases with no gene match: 8. The CDR3 DNA follows: TGTGCCAGCAGGGGGGACAGGGAATTTGCTGAAGCTTTCTTT. It specifies CASRGDREFAEAFF.

This sequence joins TRBV5-1 and TRBJ2-7; 7 bases map to TRBD1. There are 14 residues in the CDR3. Germline V gene lookup returns CDR1 SGHRS and CDR2 YFSETQ. J gave up 3 bases and V 0 bases, and 3 bases lay outside the gene matches. CDR3 sequence (DNA): TGCGCCAGCAGCTTGGTGGGACAGAACTACGAGCAGTACTTC. Its translation is CASSLVGQNYEQYF.

The chain combines TRBV6-5 with TRBJ2-3, with a possible D match to TRBD2 (5 bases). From germline, CDR1 is MNHEY and CDR2 SVGAGI. The V end was cut by 6 bases, the J end by 8 bases, with 21 bases between. CDR3 length equals 15 residues. The CDR3 DNA follows: TGTGCCAGCAGGACGCCGGGGATGGCGCACGCTACGCAGTATTTT. It translates to CASRTPGMAHATQYF.

J is TRBJ2-5 and V is TRBV19, with 9 nucleotides matching TRBD1. The CDR3 is 14 residues long. The V gene end was trimmed by 5 bases and the J gene end by 5 bases; junction bases not matched to a gene: 6. In germline, CDR1 is LNHDA, CDR2 SQIVND (reference sequence). The chain's CDR3 is CASSLTGGWETQYF. The CDR3 nucleotides read TGTGCCAGTAGTCTCACAGGGGGCTGGGAGACCCAGTACTTC.

V usage is TRBV27 and J usage is TRBJ1-5; no definite D call. The CDR3 contains 16 residues. Trimming pared 6 bases from V and 3 bases from J, leaving 18 bases between. In germline, CDR1 is MNHEY, CDR2 SMNVEV (reference sequence). This chain's CDR3 is CASRSEGSELNQPQHF. CDR3 DNA sequence: TGTGCCAGCAGATCAGAAGGCAGCGAACTCAATCAGCCCCAGCATTTT.

V usage is TRBV21-1 and J usage is TRBJ1-1. TRBV21-1 is a pseudogene. This CDR3 has 9 amino acids. For the CDR3, the DNA is TGTGCCAGCTTAAATCAAGCTTTCTTT. Encoded protein: CASLNQAFF.

The chain is built from TRBV7-3 and TRBJ2-1, with TRBD2 matching over 9 bases. CDR3 length: 16 amino acids. The germline V gene has CDR1 SGHTA and CDR2 FQGTGA. V shed 3 bases and J 4 bases; nucleotides not matched to a gene: 7. The CDR3 protein is CASSFSGLADYNEQFF. The CDR3 region has the DNA TGTGCCAGCAGCTTTTCGGGACTAGCAGATTACAATGAGCAGTTCTTC.

The gene calls are TRBV28 and TRBJ1-2, with TRBD1 identical over 9 bases. This CDR3 is built from 15 residues. V shed 5 bases and J 7 bases; nucleotides not matched to a gene: 11. The germline V gene has CDR1 MDHEN and CDR2 SYDVKM. CDR3 amino acids: CASSTGQGFWSGYTF. For the CDR3, the DNA is TGTGCCAGCAGTACCGGACAGGGGTTTTGGAGTGGCTACACCTTC.

The DNA of the CDR3 is TGTGCCAGCAGCCCTCCCGGGTTTTGGGATGAGCAGTTCTTC. Translated, it gives CASSPPGFWDEQFF. The chain recombines TRBV11-2 with TRBJ2-1; D is uncertain. Germline assignment: CDR1 SGHAT and CDR2 FQNNGV. This CDR3 has 14 residues. Between the trimmed V and J ends, which lost 5 bases and 8 bases, there was a span of 16 bases.